This TCR beta chain was identified in a study of T cell responses to AZD1222 COVID-19 vaccine. Sequencing was performed with immunoSEQ multiplex PCR; in TCRdb, only in-frame clones are kept and a portion is missing. The profile covers around 80,000 clones, with 91% appearing a single time and roughly 8% taken by the ten largest. Findings of the study overall: Baseline testing showed seropositivity in only a handful of AZD1222 recipients.

In the case of this clone: What it recognizes is unknown.

Per germline, CDR1 LNHNV and CDR2 YYDKDF (reference sequence). The CDR3 length is 15 residues. V shed 0 bases and J shed 4 bases, with 12 bases lying between them. Sequencing was performed on peripheral blood, taken 28 days after the second AZD1222 dose. This TCR came from an adult who received the AZD1222 COVID-19 vaccine. This chain links TRBV15 with TRBJ1-2; D is undetermined. CDR3 region: CATSRELGLAYGYTF. The CDR3 nucleotides are TGTGCCACCAGCAGAGAACTGGGGTTGGCCTATGGCTACACCTTC.